One and the same sample provided the 20 T cell receptor beta chains below, sequenced in a study of CD4+ T cells in melanoma. Sequencing was performed with immunoSEQ multiplex PCR; in TCRdb, only in-frame clones are kept and a portion is missing. The table lists roughly 150,000 clones, about nine tenths of them singletons. These receptors were collected from a human donor with melanoma.

The chain employs TRBV18 and TRBJ2-7, with 8 bases that match TRBD1. This CDR3 is built from 14 residues. With V trimmed by 2 bases and J by 3 bases, 3 bases remained unmatched. The germline V gene has CDR1 KGHSH and CDR2 LQKENI. The CDR3 DNA reads TGTGCCAGCTCACCAACAGGGGGGAACTACGAGCAGTACTTC. Translating gives CASSPTGGNYEQYF.

The chain joins TRBV2 to TRBJ2-1; 9 bases align to TRBD1. This CDR3 is 14 amino acids long. Germline V CDR1 and CDR2: SNHLY, FYNNEI. Trimming at V came to 11 bases and at J to 6 bases, leaving 11 bases not matched to a gene. The CDR3 DNA reads as TGTGCCGGACGACAGGGGGGGGGATCCAATGAGCAGTTCTTC. It yields the protein CAGRQGGGSNEQFF.

CDR3 sequence: CARDDLAYPPDTQYF. CDR3 sequence (DNA): TGCGCCAGGGATGATCTAGCGTACCCCCCTGATACGCAGTATTTT. The chain has TRBV5-1 and TRBJ2-3, with D possibly TRBD2 on 6 matching bases. The V gene's germline CDR1 is SGHRS and CDR2 YFSETQ. The V and J ends lost 8 bases and 6 bases respectively, with 22 bases between them. The CDR3 extends over 15 amino acids.

The rearrangement uses TRBV5-1 and TRBJ1-2; D is unclear. Trimming stripped 0 bases from V and 5 bases from J, with 5 bases between. The CDR3 has 12 amino acids. The germline V gene encodes CDR1 SGHRS and CDR2 YFSETQ. DNA for the CDR3: TGCGCCAGCAGCTTGGACGGATATGGCTACACCTTC. Translated, it gives CASSLDGYGYTF.

This clone was found once. The chain couples TRBV6-6 to TRBJ2-3; D is possibly TRBD2 (6 bases). The CDR3 length is 13 residues. V lost 1 base, J lost 4 bases, and 6 bases lay in between. Germline CDR1 is MNHNY and CDR2 is SVGAGI (reference sequence). CDR3 coding DNA: TGTGCCAGCAGTTACTGGGGGGCAGATACGCAGTATTTT. It codes for CASSYWGADTQYF.

The V call is TRBV6-5, the J call TRBJ1-5, with D unclear. CDR3 size: 13 residues. The V gene lost 4 bases and the J gene lost 6 bases, with 10 bases spanning the gap. Germline V gene sequence: CDR1 MNHEY, CDR2 SVGAGI. The CDR3 is CASSSGEGQPQHF. CDR3 coding DNA: TGTGCCAGCAGTTCCGGGGAGGGTCAGCCCCAGCATTTT.

This clone showed up just once. The V call is TRBV5-1, the J call TRBJ1-1; no clear D gene. This CDR3 contains 13 residues. Germline V gene data show CDR1 as SGHRS and CDR2 as YFSETQ. Trimming left V 4 bases short and J 1 base short, with 8 bases between. The CDR3 sequence is CASSRRENTEAFF. CDR3 DNA: TGCGCCAGCAGCCGACGGGAGAACACTGAAGCTTTCTTT.

This clone was observed a single time. Here the CDR3 reads CASKATGDNSPLHF. The CDR3 DNA reads TGCGCCAGTAAAGCGACAGGGGATAATTCACCCCTCCACTTT. The rearrangement uses TRBV5-1 and TRBJ1-6; TRBD1 aligns across 8 bases. This CDR3 is built from 14 residues. Trimming removed 8 bases from V and 5 bases from J; junction bases left unmatched: 6. The germline CDR1 and CDR2 sequences are SGHRS and YFSETQ. Variable domain in full (rest from reference TRBV5-1 and TRBJ1-6): KAGVTQTPRYLIKTRGQQVTLSCSPISGHRSVSWYQQTPGQGLQFLFEYFSETQRNKGNFPGRFSGRQFSNSRSEMNVSTLELGDSALYLCASKATGDNSPLHFGNGTRLTVT.

The chain carries TRBV2 and TRBJ1-5; TRBD1 agrees at 12 bases. The germline V gene encodes CDR1 SNHLY and CDR2 FYNNEI. The CDR3 is 15 amino acids. V shed 6 bases and J 5 bases; nucleotides not matched to a gene: 5. In DNA form, the CDR3 reads TGTGCCAGCAGCGGGACAGGGGGCTTATATCAGCCCCAGCATTTT. Its translation: CASSGTGGLYQPQHF.

This clone was picked up a small number of times. The genes are TRBV5-5 and TRBJ2-1; weak D call: TRBD1 (6 bases). Germline CDR1 reads SGHKS; CDR2 reads YYEKEE (reference sequence). The CDR3 consists of 14 residues. V lost 1 base and J 6 bases, leaving 11 bases between the germline ends. The CDR3: CASSLIGQSNEQFF. CDR3 bases: TGTGCCAGCAGCTTGATAGGACAGTCCAATGAGCAGTTCTTC.

This chain uses TRBV7-8 with TRBJ1-5; 7 bases match TRBD1. V gave up 3 bases and J gave up 4 bases; unmatched junction bases: 3. CDR1 SGHVS and CDR2 FQNEAQ come from the germline V gene. The CDR3 contains 14 residues. The CDR3: CASSFRDRNQPQHF. In DNA, the CDR3 is TGTGCCAGCAGCTTCCGGGACAGAAATCAGCCCCAGCATTTT.

This clone was counted a single time. V usage is TRBV5-5 and J usage is TRBJ2-5; 14 bases are a match to TRBD2. Looked up from germline, CDR1 is SGHKS and CDR2 is YYEKEE (reference sequence). With 2 bases clipped from V and 2 bases from J, the junction kept 2 bases outside the gene matches. The CDR3 is 16 amino acids. CDR3 DNA sequence: TGTGCCAGCAGCTTTGGGACTAGCGGGGGTCAAGAGACCCAGTACTTC. It translates to CASSFGTSGGQETQYF.

The rearrangement joins TRBV10-1 to TRBJ2-7; 9 nucleotides line up with TRBD1. The V and J ends lost 4 bases and 1 base, in that order; junction bases with no gene match: 2. Germline CDR1 reads WNHNN; CDR2 reads SYGVQD (reference sequence). The CDR3 totals 14 residues. This CDR3 reads CASSATGGSYEQYF. The CDR3 bases are TGCGCCAGCAGTGCGACAGGGGGGTCCTACGAGCAGTACTTC.

The CDR3 spells CASSLLAGGLDTQYF. The CDR3, as DNA: TGTGCCAGCAGTTTATTAGCGGGGGGGCTAGATACGCAGTATTTT. V and J are TRBV6-5 and TRBJ2-3; 11 bases map to TRBD2. The V segment lost 4 bases and the J segment 5 bases; nucleotides outside the gene matches: 5. The germline gives CDR1 MNHEY, CDR2 SVGAGI. The length of the CDR3 is 15 residues.

This rearrangement joins TRBV4-1 to TRBJ2-7; possibly TRBD1 or TRBD2 for D (7 bases each). Trimming removed 0 bases at V and 3 bases at J, with 18 bases between. The CDR3 has 17 amino acids. Germline-derived CDR1 and CDR2 are MGHRA and YSYEKL. CDR3 sequence reads: CASSQEVRGGPGYEQYF. The CDR3 nucleotides read TGCGCCAGCAGCCAAGAGGTCAGGGGGGGTCCCGGCTACGAGCAGTACTTC.

V usage is TRBV5-1 and J usage is TRBJ2-5; 8 bases line up with TRBD2. Germline V gene lookup returns CDR1 SGHRS and CDR2 YFSETQ. V shed 4 bases and J 7 bases; nucleotides not matched to a gene: 9. The length of the CDR3 is 14 residues. CDR3 in amino acids: CASSPGLREGTQYF. CDR3 in DNA: TGCGCCAGCAGCCCGGGACTCCGGGAGGGGACCCAGTACTTC.

This CDR3 reads CASSLDLRQATNYGYTF. The CDR3 DNA is TGTGCCAGCAGCTTGGACCTACGGCAGGCTACTAACTATGGCTACACCTTC. The chain uses TRBV5-4 and TRBJ1-2, with no clear D. Germline V gives CDR1 SGHNT, CDR2 YYREEE (reference sequence). The CDR3 extends over 17 amino acids. V gave up 0 bases and J gave up 0 bases, with 15 bases separating them.

This chain connects TRBV7-6 to TRBJ1-3, with no clear D. CDR1 is SGHVS, CDR2 FNYEAQ, per germline. The CDR3 extends over 16 amino acids. V shed 5 bases and J shed 0 bases, with 14 bases lying between them. Written as DNA, the CDR3 is TGTGCCAGCAGCACTATGGACTCTAACTCTGGAAACACCATATATTTT. Residues: CASSTMDSNSGNTIYF.

The chain recombines TRBV29-1 with TRBJ2-3; D is perhaps TRBD1 or TRBD2 (5 bases each). The CDR3 runs 15 residues. With 7 bases removed from V and 0 bases from J, the gap between germline ends came to 17 bases. The germline gives CDR1 SQVTM, CDR2 ANQGSEA. The chain's CDR3 is CSGRVGTHSTDTQYF. The CDR3 coding sequence is TGCAGCGGCCGCGTGGGGACCCATAGCACAGATACGCAGTATTTT.

This chain connects TRBV2 to TRBJ2-5; 9 bases line up with TRBD1. The V and J ends lost 6 bases and 5 bases, in that order; junction bases with no gene match: 4. The germline V gene has CDR1 SNHLY and CDR2 FYNNEI. This CDR3 is built from 13 residues. Here the CDR3 reads CASRGTGWETQYF. The CDR3 nucleotides read TGTGCCAGCAGGGGGACAGGGTGGGAGACCCAGTACTTC.